The 18 T cell receptor beta chains below come from one sample, sequenced in a study of shared clonotypes between healthy human individuals. Selected positively for CCR7 and CD45RO-negative, naive CD8 cells excluded terminally differentiated effector memory CD45RA+ cells. The table came from immunoSEQ multiplex PCR; TCRdb's copy has only in-frame clones and leaves some out. Here the sample spans more than 550,000 clones, about 91% being singletons. Input material: naive CD8+ T cells sorted from blood. These receptors were obtained from a man younger than 45 in good health.

The chain has TRBV6-1 and TRBJ1-1; maybe TRBD1 (5 bases). Germline CDR1 MNHNS, CDR2 SASEGT. This CDR3 has 15 amino acids. V gave up 6 bases and J gave up 4 bases, with 18 bases separating them. The CDR3 DNA reads TGTGCCAGCAGGGCCCTCATGGGGGATAGCACTGAAGCTTTCTTT. Protein sequence: CASRALMGDSTEAFF.

The genes are TRBV13 and TRBJ2-7; D possibly matches TRBD1 or TRBD2 (5 bases each). CDR3 length: 12 residues. Per germline, CDR1 PRHDT and CDR2 FYEKMQ (reference sequence). The germline V and J ends were trimmed by 6 bases and 2 bases, with 8 bases remaining between them. As DNA, the CDR3 is TGTGCCAGCAGGAGAGGGGCCTACGAGCAGTACTTC. It yields the protein CASRRGAYEQYF. Together with reference TRBV13 and TRBJ2-7, the CDR3 gives the full variable domain: AAGVIQSPRHLIKEKRETATLKCYPIPRHDTVYWYQQGPGQDPQFLISFYEKMQSDKGSIPDRFSAQQFSDYHSELNMSSLELGDSALYFCASRRGAYEQYFGPGTRLTVT.

The chain recombines TRBV5-1 with TRBJ2-1, with D perhaps TRBD1 (6 bases). Trimming removed 0 bases from V and 2 bases from J, with 12 bases in between. Germline CDR1 and CDR2: SGHRS and YFSETQ. The CDR3 runs to 16 residues. CDR3 region: CASSLAGQNPYNEQFF. CDR3 DNA sequence: TGCGCCAGCAGCTTGGCCGGACAGAACCCCTACAATGAGCAGTTCTTC.

The chain uses TRBV10-1 and TRBJ2-7, with 7 bases lining up with TRBD2. V trimming: 4 bases; J trimming: 1 base; junction bases outside the gene matches: 4. CDR3 length: 14 amino acids. Looked up from germline, CDR1 is WNHNN and CDR2 is SYGVQD (reference sequence). For the CDR3, the DNA is TGCGCCAGCAGTGCTGCGGGAGCTTCCTACGAGCAGTACTTC. Translating gives CASSAAGASYEQYF.

The chain links TRBV6-5 to TRBJ2-7, with 10 bases matching TRBD1. The CDR3 is made up of 13 amino acids. V shed 6 bases, J shed 6 bases, and the junction held 5 bases outside the gene matches. Germline V gives CDR1 MNHEY, CDR2 SVGAGI. The CDR3 loop reads CASRTGTGVEQYF. DNA of the CDR3: TGTGCCAGCAGAACCGGGACAGGGGTCGAGCAGTACTTC.

This chain links TRBV27 with TRBJ2-1, with D maybe TRBD2 (5 bases). The V gene lost 8 bases and the J gene lost 8 bases, with 16 bases spanning the gap. This CDR3 region has 13 residues. The germline gives CDR1 MNHEY, CDR2 SMNVEV (reference sequence). The CDR3 loop is CASSAGVGDEQFF. Written as DNA, the CDR3 is TGTGCCAGCTCAGCCGGGGTCGGGGATGAGCAGTTCTTC.

The chain joins TRBV11-2 to TRBJ2-1; 11 nucleotides align to TRBD1. CDR1 SGHAT and CDR2 FQNNGV come from the germline V gene. Unmatched junction bases numbered 12, after V lost 5 bases and J lost 9 bases. The CDR3 sequence is 16 residues long. The CDR3: CASSNTGQGAKPEQFF. The CDR3 nucleotides are TGTGCCAGCAGCAACACTGGACAGGGGGCGAAGCCTGAGCAGTTCTTC. The full variable domain, in which reference TRBV11-2 and TRBJ2-1 provide the parts outside the CDR3, is EAGVAQSPRYKIIEKRQSVAFWCNPISGHATLYWYQQILGQGPKLLIQFQNNGVVDDSQLPKDRFSAERLKGVDSTLKIQPAKLEDSAVYLCASSNTGQGAKPEQFFGPGTRLTVL.

In its sample, this clone was seen once. The chain uses TRBV27 and TRBJ1-1; 7 nucleotides agree with TRBD1. In germline, CDR1 is MNHEY, CDR2 SMNVEV (reference sequence). Trimming at V came to 5 bases and at J to 0 bases, leaving 21 bases not matched to a gene. CDR3 length equals 20 residues. In DNA form, the CDR3 reads TGTGCCAGCAGTATCGGGACAGTCCGAGCGGGACTTACCATGAACACTGAAGCTTTCTTT. Its protein product is CASSIGTVRAGLTMNTEAFF.

The V gene is TRBV13, the J gene TRBJ2-1, with 9 bases identical to TRBD2. From germline, CDR1 is PRHDT and CDR2 FYEKMQ (reference sequence). The CDR3 sequence is 14 residues long. The V segment lost 4 bases and the J segment 7 bases; nucleotides outside the gene matches: 5. The CDR3 reads CASSSAGGGNEQFF. The CDR3 coding sequence is TGTGCCAGCAGCTCGGCGGGAGGGGGGAATGAGCAGTTCTTC.

The genes are TRBV15 and TRBJ1-1, with D tentatively TRBD1 (5 bases). In germline, CDR1 is LNHNV, CDR2 YYDKDF (reference sequence). Trimming left V 2 bases short and J 0 bases short, with 16 bases between. This CDR3 has 17 residues. The CDR3, as DNA: TGTGCCACCAGCAGAATAACCCCCAGGGATTTGAACACTGAAGCTTTCTTT. This codes for CATSRITPRDLNTEAFF.

The chain couples TRBV5-1 to TRBJ2-5; no reliable D call. The CDR3 spans 13 residues. CDR1 and CDR2 from the germline V gene are SGHRS and YFSETQ. The V gene lost 0 bases and the J gene lost 2 bases, with 5 bases spanning the gap. CDR3 sequence reads: CASSLVAQETQYF. CDR3 in DNA: TGCGCCAGCAGCTTGGTTGCACAAGAGACCCAGTACTTC.

The rearrangement joins TRBV9 to TRBJ2-5; 7 nucleotides line up with TRBD1. Germline CDR1 is SGDLS and CDR2 is YYNGEE. This CDR3 has 14 amino acids. V lost 3 bases and J lost 4; bases outside the gene matches: 6. The CDR3 region has the DNA TGTGCCAGCAGCGCTCCTACAGGGGCAGAGACCCAGTACTTC. As protein: CASSAPTGAETQYF.

This chain joins TRBV7-6 and TRBJ2-1; either TRBD1 or TRBD2 may supply D (5 bases each). Germline lookup yields CDR1 SGHVS and CDR2 FNYEAQ. The CDR3 sequence is 16 residues long. Trimming took off 4 bases at V and 1 base at J, with 14 bases between the two ends. In DNA form, the CDR3 reads TGTGCCAGCAGCTCCCGGCAGGGAGCATCCTACAATGAGCAGTTCTTC. This codes for CASSSRQGASYNEQFF.

This sequence joins TRBV27 and TRBJ2-3, with 8 positions matching TRBD2. Germline assignment: CDR1 MNHEY and CDR2 SMNVEV (reference sequence). This CDR3 contains 17 residues. Trimming took 6 bases from V and 3 from J; bases not matched to a gene: 14. The CDR3 sequence: CASSLLGSGSHTDTQYF. The CDR3 region has the DNA TGTGCCAGCAGCCTACTAGGGAGCGGGAGTCATACAGATACGCAGTATTTT.

The chain uses TRBV27 and TRBJ2-7, with 8 nucleotides matching TRBD2. The CDR3 is 14 amino acids. Losses at the gene ends were 8 bases for V and 8 bases for J; bases not matched to a gene: 14. Per the germline V gene, CDR1 is MNHEY and CDR2 is SMNVEV (reference sequence). CDR3 DNA sequence: TGTGCCAGCGGAAGCCGAGCGGGAGTTTTGAAGCAGTACTTC. It encodes CASGSRAGVLKQYF.

The V call is TRBV6-6, the J call TRBJ2-1; possible D gene TRBD2, 6 bases. The CDR3 has 16 residues. V dropped 0 bases and J dropped 3 bases, with 12 bases sitting between them. CDR1 and CDR2 from the germline V gene are MNHNY and SVGAGI (reference sequence). This CDR3 reads CASSYSREVFYNEQFF. As DNA, the CDR3 is TGTGCCAGCAGTTACTCTAGGGAGGTATTCTACAATGAGCAGTTCTTC.

The chain combines TRBV6-1 with TRBJ1-1; D gene unclear. The germline gives CDR1 MNHNS, CDR2 SASEGT. V shed 11 bases and J shed 1 base, with 8 bases lying between them. This CDR3 has 11 amino acids. The CDR3 DNA sequence: TGTGCCTCTGGGTCGAACACTGAAGCTTTCTTT. Protein sequence: CASGSNTEAFF.

V usage is TRBV29-1 and J usage is TRBJ2-5, with 12 bases that match TRBD2. This CDR3 region has 20 residues. Germline V gives CDR1 SQVTM, CDR2 ANQGSEA. J was trimmed by 2 bases and V by 1 base; bases with no gene match: 17. The CDR3 reads CSVEGVEATSGSLGQETQYF. As DNA, the CDR3 is TGCAGCGTTGAAGGGGTGGAGGCGACTAGCGGGAGCCTGGGACAAGAGACCCAGTACTTC.